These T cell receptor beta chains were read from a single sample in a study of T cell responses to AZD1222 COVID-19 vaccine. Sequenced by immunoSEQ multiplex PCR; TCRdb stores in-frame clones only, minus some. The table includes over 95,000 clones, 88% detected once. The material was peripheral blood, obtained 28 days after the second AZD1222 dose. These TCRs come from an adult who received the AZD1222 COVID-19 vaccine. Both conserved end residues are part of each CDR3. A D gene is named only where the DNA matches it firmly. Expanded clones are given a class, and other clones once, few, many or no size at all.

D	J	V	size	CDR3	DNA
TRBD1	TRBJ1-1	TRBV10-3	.	CAALTGGSTEAFF	TGTGCCGCCCTGACAGGGGGGTCCACTGAAGCTTTCTTT
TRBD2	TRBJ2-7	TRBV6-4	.	CASSSGVGNYEQYF	TGTGCCAGCAGTAGCGGGGTGGGTAACTACGAGCAGTACTTC
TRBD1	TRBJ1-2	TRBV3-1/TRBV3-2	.	CASSPGAGGGGYTF	TGTGCCAGCAGCCCCGGTGCAGGGGGGGGAGGCTACACCTTC
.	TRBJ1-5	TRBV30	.	CAWGRGAGQPQHF	TGTGCCTGGGGCAGGGGTGCGGGTCAGCCCCAGCATTTT
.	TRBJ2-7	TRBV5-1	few	CASSLESVSSYEQYF	TGCGCCAGCAGCTTGGAGAGCGTTAGCTCCTACGAGCAGTACTTC
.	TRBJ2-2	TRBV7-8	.	CASSYTVVVQAGELFF	TGTGCCAGCAGCTACACAGTCGTAGTACAGGCTGGGGAGCTGTTTTTT
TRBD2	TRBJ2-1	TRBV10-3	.	CAISEGFRGGSGVEQFF	TGTGCCATCAGTGAGGGATTTCGGGGCGGGAGCGGGGTTGAGCAGTTCTTC
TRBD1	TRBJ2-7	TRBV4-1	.	CASSQERVDRGLFYEQYF	TGCGCCAGCAGCCAAGAAAGGGTAGACAGGGGGCTATTCTACGAGCAGTACTTC
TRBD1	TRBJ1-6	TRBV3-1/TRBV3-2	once	CASSQGTGDSPLHF	TGTGCCAGCAGCCAAGGGACAGGGGATTCACCCCTCCACTTT
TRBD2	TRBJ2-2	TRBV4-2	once	CASSQAGLAGGNGELFF	TGTGCCAGCAGCCAAGCCGGACTAGCGGGAGGCAACGGGGAGCTGTTTTTT
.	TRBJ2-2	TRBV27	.	CATLADRYTGELFF	TGTGCCACCTTAGCGGACAGATACACCGGGGAGCTGTTTTTT
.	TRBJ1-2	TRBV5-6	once	CASSLETANYGYTF	TGTGCCAGCAGCTTGGAAACTGCTAACTATGGCTACACCTTC
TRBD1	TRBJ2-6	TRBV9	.	CASSVTGGNSGANVLTF	TGTGCCAGCAGCGTGACAGGGGGCAACTCTGGGGCCAACGTCCTGACTTTC
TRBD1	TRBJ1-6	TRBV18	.	CASSASGQGSSSPLHF	TGTGCCAGCTCGGCCTCGGGACAGGGGTCCAGTTCACCCCTCCACTTT
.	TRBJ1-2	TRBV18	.	CASSPPGVANYGYTF	TGTGCCAGCTCACCACCAGGGGTAGCTAACTATGGCTACACCTTC
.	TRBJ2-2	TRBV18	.	CASSPGSITGELFF	TGTGCCAGCTCACCAGGTTCAATTACCGGGGAGCTGTTTTTT
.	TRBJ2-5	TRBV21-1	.	CASISRGPKQETQYF	TGTGCCAGCATCTCCAGGGGACCAAAACAAGAGACCCAGTACTTC
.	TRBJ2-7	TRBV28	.	CASSLYYEQYF	TGTGCCAGCAGTTTATACTACGAGCAGTACTTC
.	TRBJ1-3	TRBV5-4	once	CASSQDSARSGNTIYF	TGTGCCAGCAGCCAGGACAGTGCCCGCTCTGGAAACACCATATATTTT
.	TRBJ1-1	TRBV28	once	CASSLDWNTEAFF	TGTGCCAGCAGTTTAGACTGGAACACTGAAGCTTTCTTT
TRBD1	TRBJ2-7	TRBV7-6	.	CASSLHGTGGAYEQYF	TGTGCCAGCAGCTTACACGGGACAGGGGGCGCGTACGAGCAGTACTTC
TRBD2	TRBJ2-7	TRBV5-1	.	CASSLAGGHEQYF	TGCGCCAGCAGCTTAGCGGGAGGGCACGAGCAGTACTTC
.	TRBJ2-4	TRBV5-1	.	CASSFIASADIQYF	TGCGCCAGCAGCTTCATTGCTAGCGCGGACATTCAGTACTTC
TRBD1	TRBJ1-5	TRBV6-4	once	CASSGQGKGNQPQHF	TGTGCCAGCAGTGGACAGGGGAAAGGGAATCAGCCCCAGCATTTT
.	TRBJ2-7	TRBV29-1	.	CSVGTPGHPYEQYF	TGCAGCGTTGGCACACCGGGACACCCATACGAGCAGTACTTC
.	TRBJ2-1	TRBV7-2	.	CASSLVHEQFF	TGTGCCAGCAGCTTGGTACATGAGCAGTTCTTC
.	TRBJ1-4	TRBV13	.	CASSLGTWRSTNEKLFF	TGTGCCAGCAGCTTAGGTACATGGAGATCTACTAATGAAAAACTGTTTTTT
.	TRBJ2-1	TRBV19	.	CATVSYNEQFF	TGTGCCACCGTCTCCTACAATGAGCAGTTCTTC
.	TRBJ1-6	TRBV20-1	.	CSARWDSPLHF	TGCAGTGCCAGGTGGGATTCACCCCTCCACTTT
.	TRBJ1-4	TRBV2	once	CASSRYATNEKLFF	TGTGCCAGCAGTCGGTATGCAACTAATGAAAAACTGTTTTTT
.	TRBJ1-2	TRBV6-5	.	CASSLDNRRGGYTF	TGTGCCAGCAGTCTTGACAACCGGAGGGGCGGCTACACCTTC
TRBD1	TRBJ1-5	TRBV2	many	CASSEGDRGQPQHF	TGTGCCAGCAGTGAGGGGGACAGGGGCCAGCCCCAGCATTTT
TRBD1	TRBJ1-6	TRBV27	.	CASSLSSGTGLYSPLHF	TGTGCCAGCAGTTTATCCTCCGGGACAGGGCTCTATTCACCCCTCCACTTT
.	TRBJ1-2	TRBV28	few	CASNTDDFDGYTF	TGTGCCAGCAACACGGACGATTTTGATGGCTACACCTTC
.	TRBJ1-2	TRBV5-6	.	CASSFSNYGYTF	TGTGCCAGCAGCTTCTCTAACTATGGCTACACCTTC
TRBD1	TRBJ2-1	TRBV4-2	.	CASSQDYDRGYNEQFF	TGTGCCAGCAGCCAGGATTACGACAGGGGCTACAATGAGCAGTTCTTC
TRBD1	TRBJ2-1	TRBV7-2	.	CASSPDRGAYNEQFF	TGTGCCAGCAGCCCCGACAGGGGCGCCTACAATGAGCAGTTCTTC
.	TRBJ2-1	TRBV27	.	CASSLPGLVEQFF	TGTGCCAGCAGTTTACCAGGGTTGGTTGAGCAGTTCTTC
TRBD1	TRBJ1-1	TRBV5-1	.	CASSFQGAAGNTEAFF	TGCGCCAGCAGCTTTCAGGGGGCCGCGGGAAACACTGAAGCTTTCTTT
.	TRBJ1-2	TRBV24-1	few	CATSDPSTKNYGYTF	TGTGCCACCAGTGATCCTTCAACTAAAAACTATGGCTACACCTTC
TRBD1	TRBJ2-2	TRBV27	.	CASSTYPGTGGNTGELFF	TGTGCCAGCAGTACCTACCCCGGGACAGGGGGGAACACCGGGGAGCTGTTTTTT
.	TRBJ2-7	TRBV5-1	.	CASSNGYEQYF	TGCGCCAGCAGTAACGGATACGAGCAGTACTTC
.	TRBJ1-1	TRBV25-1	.	CASSESGSRHTEAFF	TGTGCCAGCAGTGAATCCGGCAGTCGGCACACTGAAGCTTTCTTT
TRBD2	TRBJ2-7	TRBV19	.	CASSPRTSGRNEQYF	TGTGCCAGTAGTCCGAGGACTAGCGGGAGAAACGAGCAGTACTTC
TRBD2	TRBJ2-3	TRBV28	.	CASSSLLGSGGVTDTQYF	TGTGCCAGCAGTTCACTTCTTGGGTCGGGGGGGGTCACAGATACGCAGTATTTT
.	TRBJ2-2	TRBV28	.	CASSLYLGGTGELFF	TGTGCCAGCAGTTTATACCTAGGCGGCACCGGGGAGCTGTTTTTT
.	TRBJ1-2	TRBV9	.	CASSVVGDGWGYTF	TGTGCCAGCAGCGTAGTCGGGGACGGGTGGGGCTACACCTTC
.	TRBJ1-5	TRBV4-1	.	CASSQGLTGTFNRPQHF	TGCGCCAGCAGCCAAGGTCTGACCGGGACTTTTAATCGGCCCCAGCATTTT
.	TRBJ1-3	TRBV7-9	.	CASSLFVGSGNTIYF	TGTGCCAGCAGCTTGTTTGTGGGGTCTGGAAACACCATATATTTT
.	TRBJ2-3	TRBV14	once	CASSQVMGLSSTDTQYF	TGTGCCAGCAGCCAAGTCATGGGACTCTCCTCCACAGATACGCAGTATTTT
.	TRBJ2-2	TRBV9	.	CASSVGVLGSGAGGELFF	TGTGCCAGCAGCGTAGGAGTTCTTGGTTCAGGGGCTGGCGGGGAGCTGTTTTTT
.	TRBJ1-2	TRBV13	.	CASRPTHTIRDGYTF	TGTGCCAGCAGACCAACACACACCATCAGGGATGGCTACACCTTC
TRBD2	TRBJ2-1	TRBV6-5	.	CASSRTSGRDEQFF	TGTGCCAGCAGTAGGACTAGCGGGAGGGATGAGCAGTTCTTC